These T cell receptor beta chains were read from a single sample in a study of T cell repertoires in cytomegalovirus infection. Their antigen targets remain unknown. In TCRdb, the reads were re-called with MiXCR into one record per CDR3 protein. The table shows some 920,000 distinct CDR3 sequences, with approximately 31% occurring only once. Sequenced material: cultured CD8+ T cells from PBMCs, taken from culture after CMV antigen stimulation. The receptors here all came from a human donor in good health (CMV status not recorded). Some clones in this sample may be carry-over from other donors' samples. Each CDR3 is given with its conserved first and last residue. The D gene is left open where the match is weak. Rows give clone size only sometimes, using once, few, many, or a class for an expanded clone.

>NA|TRBD1|TRBJ2-7|TRBV19
TGTGCCAGTAGTATTGGGACAGGGGAATACGAGCAGTACTTC
CASSIGTGEYEQYF
>few|NA|TRBJ1-5|TRBV12-3/TRBV12-4
TGTGCCAGCCGGGACGGCAATCAGCCCCAGCATTTT
CASRDGNQPQHF
>NA|NA|TRBJ1-5|TRBV7-6
TGTGCCAGCAGCTTCACGGACAGCTACAATCAGCCCCAGCATTTT
CASSFTDSYNQPQHF
>many|NA|TRBJ1-6|TRBV7-8
TGTGCCAGCAGCCCCGGCGGGTCACCCCTCCACTTT
CASSPGGSPLHF
>few|NA|TRBJ2-4|TRBV13
TGTGCCAGCAGCTTAATCTCCGGGGACATTCAGTACTTC
CASSLISGDIQYF
>NA|TRBD1|TRBJ2-5|TRBV7-9
TGTGCCAGCAGCCCCTCCGGGACAGGGAAGGGACAAGAGACCCAGTACTTC
CASSPSGTGKGQETQYF
>NA|TRBD1|TRBJ1-2|TRBV7-8
TGTGCCAGCAGCGGCCGGGACAGGAGGAACTATGGCTACACCTTC
CASSGRDRRNYGYTF
>many|TRBD2|TRBJ2-1|TRBV7-6
TGTGCCAGCAGCTCGATAATAGCGGGGGAGACCTACAATGAGCAGTTCTTC
CASSSIIAGETYNEQFF
>few|NA|TRBJ2-5|TRBV5-5
TGTGCCAGCAGCTTCTTGCAGGGGAAGGAGACCCAGTACTTC
CASSFLQGKETQYF
>NA|TRBD1|TRBJ1-4|TRBV12-3/TRBV12-4
TGTGCCAGCAGTTTCTGGTTTGGGGACAGGGGGCTCTTTAATGAAAAACTGTTTTTT
CASSFWFGDRGLFNEKLFF
>few|NA|TRBJ2-5|TRBV20-1
TGCAGTGCTAGAGCTCGGGGGGCTGGGGAGACCCAGTACTTC
CSARARGAGETQYF
>few|NA|TRBJ2-7|TRBV10-1
TGCGCCAGCAGTGATGTGGCCGAGCAGTACTTC
CASSDVAEQYF
>few|TRBD1|TRBJ2-1|TRBV4-3
TGCGCCAGCAGCCACCAGGGGGATGAGCAGTTCTTC
CASSHQGDEQFF
>NA|NA|TRBJ2-7|TRBV19
TGTGCCAGTAGTAGGGACTGGACCTACGAGCAGTACTTC
CASSRDWTYEQYF
>few|TRBD1|TRBJ2-1|TRBV27
TGTGCCAGCAGGGGAAGACAGGGCCCTTCCTACAATGAGCAGTTCTTC
CASRGRQGPSYNEQFF
>many|NA|TRBJ1-5|TRBV7-9
TGTGCCAGCAGCTCCGGACGGGGTAGTTCCCGGCCCCAGCATTTT
CASSSGRGSSRPQHF
>few|NA|TRBJ2-1|TRBV7-9
TGTGCCAGCACCTACGTTAGGACCTACAATGAGCAGTTCTTC
CASTYVRTYNEQFF
>few|NA|TRBJ2-2|TRBV6-2/TRBV6-3
TGTGCCAGCAGAAAGGGACAATTGAACACCGGGGAGCTGTTTTTT
CASRKGQLNTGELFF
>few|NA|TRBJ1-1|TRBV14
TGTGCCAGCAGCCAAATCCGCGATTGGGTGGCTTTCTTT
CASSQIRDWVAFF
>few|NA|TRBJ1-5|TRBV7-4
TGTGCCAGCAGCTTAGAGAGGAGCCCGGGTCAGCCCCAGCATTTT
CASSLERSPGQPQHF
>many|TRBD2|TRBJ2-1|TRBV7-6
TGTGCCAGCAGCTCTGGTGGGAGGGGCAATGAGCAGTTCTTC
CASSSGGRGNEQFF
>NA|TRBD2|TRBJ2-5|TRBV28
TGTGCCAGCAGTGCCCTAGGTCTACTAGCGGAGGAGACCCAGTACTTC
CASSALGLLAEETQYF
>NA|NA|TRBJ1-3|TRBV12-3/TRBV12-4
TGTGCCGGCAGTTTATCAGACACCATATATTTT
CAGSLSDTIYF
>NA|NA|TRBJ2-7|TRBV12-5
TGTGCTAGTACCCCAAGCTCCTACGAGCAGTACTTC
CASTPSSYEQYF
>NA|NA|TRBJ1-2|TRBV10-3
TGTGCCATCAGTGAGTCGGCAGGGTTTAAGTATGGCTACACCTTC
CAISESAGFKYGYTF
>NA|TRBD1|TRBJ2-7|TRBV7-2
TGTGCCAACAGTTTACAACCACGGACAGGTGAGGACGAGCAGTACTTC
CANSLQPRTGEDEQYF
>few|NA|TRBJ1-5|TRBV15
TGTGCCACCAGCAGAGATAAAGGGTTAGCTCAGCCCCAGCATTTT
CATSRDKGLAQPQHF
>many|NA|TRBJ1-6|TRBV7-2
TGTGCCTCAGACAGGCTTGGTTCACCCCTCCACTTT
CASDRLGSPLHF